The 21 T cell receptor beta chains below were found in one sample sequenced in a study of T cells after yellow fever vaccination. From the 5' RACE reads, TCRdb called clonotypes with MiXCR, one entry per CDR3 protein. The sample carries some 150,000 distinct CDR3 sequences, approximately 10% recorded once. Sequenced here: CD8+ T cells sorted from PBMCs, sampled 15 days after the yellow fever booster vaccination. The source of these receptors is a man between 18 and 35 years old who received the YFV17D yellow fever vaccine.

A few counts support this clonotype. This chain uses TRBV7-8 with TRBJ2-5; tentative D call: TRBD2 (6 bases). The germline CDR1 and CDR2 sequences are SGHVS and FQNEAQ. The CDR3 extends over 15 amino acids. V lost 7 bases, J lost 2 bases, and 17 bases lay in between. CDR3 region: CASTPSWGDQETQYF. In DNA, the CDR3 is TGTGCCAGCACCCCCTCCTGGGGGGATCAAGAGACCCAGTACTTC.

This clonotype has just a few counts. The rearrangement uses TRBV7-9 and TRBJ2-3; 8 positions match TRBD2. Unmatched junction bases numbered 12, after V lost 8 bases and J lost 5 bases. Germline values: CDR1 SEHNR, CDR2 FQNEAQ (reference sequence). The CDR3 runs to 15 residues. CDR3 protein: CASSSRRGAGDTQYF. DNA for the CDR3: TGTGCCAGCTCCTCCCGGCGGGGGGCGGGAGATACGCAGTATTTT.

The DNA for the CDR3 is TGTGCCAGCAGTAACAGCCCAGAGTCTGTCGTGAGCGGCTACACCTTC. Translating gives CASSNSPESVVSGYTF. The chain has TRBV6-5 and TRBJ1-2; no definite D call. V was shortened by 5 bases and J by 8 bases, with 24 bases between the two germline ends. The CDR3 totals 16 residues. CDR1 is MNHEY and CDR2 is SVGAGI in the germline V gene.

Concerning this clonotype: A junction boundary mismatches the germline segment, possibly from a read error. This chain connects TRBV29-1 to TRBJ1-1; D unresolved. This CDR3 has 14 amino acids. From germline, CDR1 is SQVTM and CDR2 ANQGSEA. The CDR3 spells CSTTWASSNNEAFF. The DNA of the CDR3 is TGCAGCACAACCTGGGCTTCCTCGAACAATGAAGCTTTCTTT. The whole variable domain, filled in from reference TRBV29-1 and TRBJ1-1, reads SAVISQKPSRDICQRGTSLTIQCQVDSQVTMMFWYRQQPGQSLTLIATANQGSEATYESGFVIDKFPISRPNLTFSTLTVSNMSPEDSSIYLCSTTWASSNNEAFFGQGTRLTVV.

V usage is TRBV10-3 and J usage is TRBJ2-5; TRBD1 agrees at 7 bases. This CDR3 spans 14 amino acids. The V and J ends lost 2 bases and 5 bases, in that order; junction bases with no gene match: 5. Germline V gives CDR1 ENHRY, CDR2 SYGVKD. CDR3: CAISENRGRETQYF. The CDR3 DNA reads TGTGCCATCAGTGAGAACAGGGGAAGGGAGACCCAGTACTTC.

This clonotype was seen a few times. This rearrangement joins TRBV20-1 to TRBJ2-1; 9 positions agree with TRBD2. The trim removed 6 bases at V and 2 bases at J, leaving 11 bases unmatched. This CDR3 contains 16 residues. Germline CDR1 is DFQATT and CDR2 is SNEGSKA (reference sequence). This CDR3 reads CSAESVAGVPYNEQFF. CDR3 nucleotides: TGCAGTGCCGAGAGCGTAGCGGGGGTACCCTACAATGAGCAGTTCTTC.

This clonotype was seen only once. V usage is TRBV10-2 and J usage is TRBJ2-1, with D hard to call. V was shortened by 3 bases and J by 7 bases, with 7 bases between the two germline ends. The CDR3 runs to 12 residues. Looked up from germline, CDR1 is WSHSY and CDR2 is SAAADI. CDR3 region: CASSDSGNEQFF. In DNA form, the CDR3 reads TGCGCCAGCAGTGATTCGGGTAATGAGCAGTTCTTC.

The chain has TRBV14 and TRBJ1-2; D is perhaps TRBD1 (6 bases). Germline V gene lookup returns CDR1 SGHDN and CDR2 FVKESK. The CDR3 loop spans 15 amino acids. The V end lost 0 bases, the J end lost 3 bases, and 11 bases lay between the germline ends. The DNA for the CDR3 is TGTGCCAGCAGCCAAGAGCCGGACAGCTACTATGGCTACACCTTC. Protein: CASSQEPDSYYGYTF.

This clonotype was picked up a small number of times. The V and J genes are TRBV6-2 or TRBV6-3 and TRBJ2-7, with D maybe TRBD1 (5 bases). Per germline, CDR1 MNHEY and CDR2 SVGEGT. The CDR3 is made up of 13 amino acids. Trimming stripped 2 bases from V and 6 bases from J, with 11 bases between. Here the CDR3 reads CASSYGVQGEQYF. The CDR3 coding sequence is TGTGCCAGCAGTTACGGGGTTCAGGGCGAGCAGTACTTC.

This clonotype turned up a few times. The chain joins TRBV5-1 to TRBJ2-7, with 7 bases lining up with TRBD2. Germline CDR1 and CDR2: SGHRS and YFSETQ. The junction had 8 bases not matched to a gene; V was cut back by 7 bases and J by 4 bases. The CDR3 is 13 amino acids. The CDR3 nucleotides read TGCGCCAGCCGTCCTAGCGGTTGGTACGAGCAGTACGTC. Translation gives CASRPSGWYEQYV.

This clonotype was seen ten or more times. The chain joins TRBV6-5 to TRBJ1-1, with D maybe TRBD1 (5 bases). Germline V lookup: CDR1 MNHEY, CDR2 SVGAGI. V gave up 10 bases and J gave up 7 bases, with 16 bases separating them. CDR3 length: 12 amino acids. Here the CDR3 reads CATLVGGGEAFF. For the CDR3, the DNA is TGTGCCACCCTAGTGGGGGGAGGTGAAGCTTTCTTT.

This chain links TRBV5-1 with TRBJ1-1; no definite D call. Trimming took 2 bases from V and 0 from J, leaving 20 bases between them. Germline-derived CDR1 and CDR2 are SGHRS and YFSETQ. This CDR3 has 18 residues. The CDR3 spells CASSFIPRSGYMNTEAFF. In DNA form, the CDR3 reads TGCGCCAGCAGCTTTATTCCTCGCAGCGGCTACATGAACACTGAAGCTTTCTTT. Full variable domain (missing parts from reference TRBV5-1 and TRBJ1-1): KAGVTQTPRYLIKTRGQQVTLSCSPISGHRSVSWYQQTPGQGLQFLFEYFSETQRNKGNFPGRFSGRQFSNSRSEMNVSTLELGDSALYLCASSFIPRSGYMNTEAFFGQGTRLTVV.

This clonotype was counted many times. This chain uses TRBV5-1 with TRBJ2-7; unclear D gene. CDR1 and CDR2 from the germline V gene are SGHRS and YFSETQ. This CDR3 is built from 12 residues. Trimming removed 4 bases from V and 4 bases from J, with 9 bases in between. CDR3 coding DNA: TGCGCCAGCAGCCCCCGTGGGTACGAGCAGTACTTC. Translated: CASSPRGYEQYF.

CDR3 nucleotides: TGCGCCAGCAGCCAAGCTTGGACTACCCTCACAGATACGCAGTATTTT. Encoded protein: CASSQAWTTLTDTQYF. This chain uses TRBV4-3 with TRBJ2-3, with D tentatively TRBD2 (6 bases). Germline CDR1 and CDR2: LGHNA and YSLEER. With 1 base removed from V and 2 bases from J, the gap between germline ends came to 13 bases. The CDR3 length is 16 residues.

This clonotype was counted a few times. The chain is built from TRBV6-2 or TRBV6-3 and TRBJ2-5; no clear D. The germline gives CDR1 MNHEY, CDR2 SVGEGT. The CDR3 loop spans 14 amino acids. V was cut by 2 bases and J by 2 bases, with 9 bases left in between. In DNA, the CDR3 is TGTGCCAGCAGTTACAGTGACATACAAGAGACCCAGTACTTC. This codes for CASSYSDIQETQYF.

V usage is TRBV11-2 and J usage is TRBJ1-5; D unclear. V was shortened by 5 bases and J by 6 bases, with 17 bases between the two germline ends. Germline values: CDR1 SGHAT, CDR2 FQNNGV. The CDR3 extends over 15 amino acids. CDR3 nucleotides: TGTGCCAGCAGCAACACCGACACTAGAGGTCAGCCCCAGCATTTT. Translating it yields CASSNTDTRGQPQHF.

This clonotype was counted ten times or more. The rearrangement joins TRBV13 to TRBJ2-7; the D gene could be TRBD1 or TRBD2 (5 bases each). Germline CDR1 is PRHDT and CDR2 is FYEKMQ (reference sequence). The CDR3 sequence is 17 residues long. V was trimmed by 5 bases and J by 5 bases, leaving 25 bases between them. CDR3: CASSPGAVGSTSDEQYF. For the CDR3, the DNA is TGTGCCAGCAGCCCCGGGGCCGTAGGGTCCACAAGCGACGAGCAGTACTTC.

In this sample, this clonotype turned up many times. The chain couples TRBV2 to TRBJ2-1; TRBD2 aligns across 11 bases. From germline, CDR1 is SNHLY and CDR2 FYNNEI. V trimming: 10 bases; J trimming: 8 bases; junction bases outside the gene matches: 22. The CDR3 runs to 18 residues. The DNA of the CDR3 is TGTGCCATCCCCAGGGTCCCTAGTGGGACTAGCGGTGTCCATGAGCAGTTCTTC. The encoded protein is CAIPRVPSGTSGVHEQFF.

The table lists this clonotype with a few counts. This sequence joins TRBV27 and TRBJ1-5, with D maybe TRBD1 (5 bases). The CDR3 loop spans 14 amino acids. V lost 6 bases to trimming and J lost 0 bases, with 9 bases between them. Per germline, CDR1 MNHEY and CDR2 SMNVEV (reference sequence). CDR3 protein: CASRGRNSNQPQHF. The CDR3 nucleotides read TGTGCCAGCAGGGGACGGAATAGCAATCAGCCCCAGCATTTT.

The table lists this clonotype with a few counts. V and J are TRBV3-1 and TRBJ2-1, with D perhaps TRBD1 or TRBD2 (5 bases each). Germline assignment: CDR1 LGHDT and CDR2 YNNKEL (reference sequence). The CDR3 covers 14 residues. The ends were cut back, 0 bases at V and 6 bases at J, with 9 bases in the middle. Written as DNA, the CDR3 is TGTGCCAGCAGCCAAGAGGTCGGGACCAATGAGCAGTTCTTC. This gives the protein CASSQEVGTNEQFF.

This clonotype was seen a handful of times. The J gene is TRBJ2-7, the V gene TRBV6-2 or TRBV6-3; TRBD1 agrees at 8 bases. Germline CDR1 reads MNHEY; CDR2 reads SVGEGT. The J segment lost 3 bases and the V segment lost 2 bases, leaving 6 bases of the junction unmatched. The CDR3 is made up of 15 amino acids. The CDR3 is CASSYRRTGHYEQYV. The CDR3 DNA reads TGTGCCAGCAGTTACCGGAGGACAGGGCACTACGAGCAGTACGTC.